One and the same sample provided the 20 T cell receptor beta chains below, sequenced in a study of T cell changes during pregnancy in multiple sclerosis. This table comes from immunoSEQ multiplex PCR, and its TCRdb copy is limited to in-frame clones, with some not included. Of about 110,000 clones in the sample, approximately 90% were seen once. This specimen was peripheral blood, taken in the third trimester of pregnancy. The receptor set was obtained from a female donor in good health, enrolled as a control in a pregnancy study.

The rearrangement links TRBV9 to TRBJ2-3; 9 bases map to TRBD2. V shed 4 bases, J shed 1 base, and the junction held 4 bases outside the gene matches. The CDR3 runs to 15 residues. CDR1 is SGDLS, CDR2 YYNGEE, per germline. The CDR3 nucleotides are TGTGCCAGCAGCTTCTTAGCGGGGGGCACAGATACGCAGTATTTT. Its translation: CASSFLAGGTDTQYF.

The J gene is TRBJ2-3, the V gene TRBV4-3; 10 nucleotides align to TRBD2. The ends lost 0 bases at V and 7 bases at J; junction bases unmatched: 16. The CDR3 is 19 amino acids. In germline, CDR1 is LGHNA, CDR2 YSLEER. CDR3 protein: CASSQDPPVDSGGANTQYF. DNA for the CDR3: TGCGCCAGCAGCCAAGATCCGCCGGTGGACAGCGGGGGGGCCAATACGCAGTATTTT.

The DNA for the CDR3 is TGTGCCAGCAGCCCGGGGAGGGGGGAAGAGACCCAGTACTTC. This translates into CASSPGRGEETQYF. V gene TRBV11-1 combines with J gene TRBJ2-5, with D maybe TRBD2 (7 bases). V lost 5 bases and J lost 3, with 13 bases in between. Germline loops: CDR1 SGHAT, CDR2 FQDESV (reference sequence). This CDR3 spans 14 amino acids.

The chain combines TRBV5-6 with TRBJ1-3; a weak D match, TRBD1 (5 bases). Trimming removed 2 bases from V and 3 bases from J, with 9 bases in between. CDR1 and CDR2 (germline): SGHDT, YYEEEE. The CDR3 loop spans 14 amino acids. The CDR3 DNA reads TGTGCCAGCAGCTTTCCGGGGGGTGGAAACACCATATATTTT. Translating gives CASSFPGGGNTIYF.

The J gene is TRBJ2-7, the V gene TRBV30; TRBD1 aligns across 9 bases. Germline trimming cut 0 bases from V and 7 bases from J; bases unmatched to any gene: 4. Per germline, CDR1 GTSNPN and CDR2 SVGIG (reference sequence). CDR3 length: 13 amino acids. CDR3 in amino acids: CAWSVRDRVEQYF. In DNA form, the CDR3 reads TGTGCCTGGAGTGTTCGGGACAGGGTGGAGCAGTACTTC.

This clone was observed once. The rearrangement joins TRBV7-9 to TRBJ1-5; TRBD1 aligns across 10 bases. Trimming removed 3 bases from V and 3 bases from J; junction bases left unmatched: 5. The CDR3 loop spans 16 amino acids. Per the germline V gene, CDR1 is SEHNR and CDR2 is FQNEAQ (reference sequence). Here the CDR3 reads CASSFGTGADNQPQHF. CDR3 in DNA: TGTGCCAGCAGCTTCGGGACAGGGGCTGACAATCAGCCCCAGCATTTT.

The chain joins TRBV9 to TRBJ1-1; a weak D match, TRBD1 (5 bases). The CDR3 is 13 amino acids. Germline values: CDR1 SGDLS, CDR2 YYNGEE. The V gene lost 0 bases and the J gene lost 3 bases, with 6 bases spanning the gap. The CDR3 protein is CASSVGGDTEAFF. The CDR3 nucleotides are TGTGCCAGCAGCGTAGGGGGGGACACTGAAGCTTTCTTT.

This clone came up a few times. The chain combines TRBV4-2 with TRBJ1-1; D may be TRBD1 (5 bases). Germline V gene sequence: CDR1 LGHNA, CDR2 YNFKEQ. The CDR3 is 12 residues long. The V and J ends lost 4 bases and 7 bases respectively, with 10 bases between them. CDR3 coding DNA: TGTGCCAGCAGCCTGGGGACTGGTGAAGCTTTCTTT. Protein: CASSLGTGEAFF.

This clone was seen once. This rearrangement joins TRBV28 to TRBJ2-7; tentatively, D is TRBD1 (6 bases). Germline V gene lookup returns CDR1 MDHEN and CDR2 SYDVKM. The CDR3 spans 13 residues. Trimming cost V 6 bases and J 2 bases, with 11 bases left between them. The CDR3 loop reads CASSYTGTYEQYF. Here the CDR3 DNA reads TGTGCCAGCAGCTACACAGGGACCTACGAGCAGTACTTC. The full variable domain, its missing parts supplied by reference TRBV28 and TRBJ2-7, is DVKVTQSSRYLVKRTGEKVFLECVQDMDHENMFWYRQDPGLGLRLIYFSYDVKMKEKGDIPEGYSVSREKKERFSLILESASTNQTSMYLCASSYTGTYEQYFGPGTRLTVT.

J is TRBJ1-5 and V is TRBV4-1, with D uncertain. Trimming shortened V by 2 bases and J by 0 bases, and 5 bases separated the two germline ends. The CDR3 spans 14 residues. Germline loops: CDR1 MGHRA, CDR2 YSYEKL. CDR3 nucleotide sequence: TGCGCCAGCAGCCAAACAGCTAGCAATCAGCCCCAGCATTTT. Translated: CASSQTASNQPQHF.

In this sample, this clone turned up once. DNA of the CDR3: TGTGCCAGCACCTATTATTACACAGATACGCAGTATTTT. Residues: CASTYYYTDTQYF. This sequence joins TRBV11-3 and TRBJ2-3; no clear D gene. Germline lookup yields CDR1 SGHNT and CDR2 YENEEA. CDR3 size: 13 residues. The V end lost 7 bases, the J end lost 2 bases, and 10 bases lay between the germline ends.

J is TRBJ1-2 and V is TRBV5-6; tentatively, D is TRBD1 (5 bases). Germline V gives CDR1 SGHDT, CDR2 YYEEEE. The ends were cut back, 4 bases at V and 8 bases at J, with 24 bases in the middle. The CDR3 covers 16 residues. CDR3 amino acids: CASSLYQRGGKGGYTF. The CDR3 coding sequence is TGTGCCAGCAGCCTCTACCAGCGCGGGGGAAAAGGCGGCTACACCTTC. The complete variable domain, with remaining parts taken from reference TRBV5-6 and TRBJ1-2, reads DAGVTQSPTHLIKTRGQQVTLRCSPKSGHDTVSWYQQALGQGPQFIFQYYEEEERQRGNFPDRFSGHQFPNYSSELNVNALLLGDSALYLCASSLYQRGGKGGYTFGSGTRLTVV.

The chain uses TRBV5-4 and TRBJ1-1, with D perhaps matching TRBD1 (5 bases). Between the trimmed V and J ends, which lost 0 bases and 5 bases, there was a span of 14 bases. The CDR3 loop spans 15 amino acids. Germline V gene sequence: CDR1 SGHNT, CDR2 YYREEE (reference sequence). The CDR3 loop is CASSLGSFPGTEAFF. As DNA, the CDR3 is TGTGCCAGCAGCTTGGGCTCCTTCCCAGGGACTGAAGCTTTCTTT.

This sequence joins TRBV6-5 and TRBJ2-7, with 9 positions matching TRBD2. The V and J ends lost 3 bases and 7 bases, in that order; junction bases with no gene match: 7. Germline assignment: CDR1 MNHEY and CDR2 SVGAGI. CDR3 length equals 14 residues. CDR3: CASSYQAGGGEQYF. The CDR3 nucleotides are TGTGCCAGCAGTTATCAAGCGGGGGGCGGGGAGCAGTACTTC.

The J gene is TRBJ1-1, the V gene TRBV5-1; D unclear. The CDR3 length is 13 residues. The V and J ends lost 1 base and 1 base respectively, with 5 bases between them. From germline, CDR1 is SGHRS and CDR2 YFSETQ. CDR3 sequence (DNA): TGCGCCAGCAGCTTGACAGCGAACACTGAAGCTTTCTTT. It is translated as CASSLTANTEAFF.

The rearrangement links TRBV7-3 to TRBJ1-6; D uncertain. Germline CDR1 reads SGHTA; CDR2 reads FQGTGA. Trimming removed 2 bases from V and 3 bases from J, with 8 bases in between. This CDR3 contains 15 residues. CDR3 sequence: CASSLEAVYNSPLHF. The CDR3 DNA is TGTGCCAGCAGCTTAGAGGCAGTCTATAATTCACCCCTCCACTTT. Full variable domain (remainder filled in from reference TRBV7-3 and TRBJ1-6): GAGVSQTPSNKVTEKGKYVELRCDPISGHTALYWYRQSLGQGPEFLIYFQGTGAADDSGLPNDRFFAVRPEGSVSTLKIQRTERGDSAVYLCASSLEAVYNSPLHFGNGTRLTVT.

J is TRBJ2-7 and V is TRBV7-2; weak D call: TRBD1 (6 bases). V was trimmed by 5 bases and J by 3 bases, leaving 14 bases between them. This CDR3 has 14 residues. In germline, CDR1 is SGHTA, CDR2 FQGNSA. The CDR3 region is CASSADRRYYEQYF. In DNA form, the CDR3 reads TGTGCCAGCAGCGCGGACAGAAGATACTACGAGCAGTACTTC.

Note on this clone: At one end the junction does not follow the germline gene, possibly because of a read error. The rearrangement links TRBV7-2 to TRBJ2-3, with a weak D call TRBD2 (6 bases). The CDR3 sequence is 16 residues long. Germline lookup yields CDR1 SGHTA and CDR2 FQGNSA. For the CDR3, the DNA is TGTGCCAGCAGCCTAGCCGGGACGGGAGGCACAGATACGCAGTATTTT. Its protein product is CASSLAGTGGTDTQYF.

Remarks on this clone: The identical CDR3 is also encoded by other nucleotide sequences in the sample. This chain links TRBV5-6 with TRBJ1-1; possibly TRBD1 for D (6 bases). The CDR3 length is 14 residues. Germline loops: CDR1 SGHDT, CDR2 YYEEEE. V dropped 0 bases and J dropped 5 bases, with 11 bases sitting between them. The CDR3 is CASSLGGGITEAFF. CDR3 sequence (DNA): TGTGCCAGCAGCTTGGGAGGGGGAATTACTGAAGCTTTCTTT.

The V call is TRBV7-2, the J call TRBJ2-1; TRBD2 might be the D (6 bases). Germline V CDR1 and CDR2: SGHTA, FQGNSA. The CDR3 contains 14 residues. V lost 1 base and J lost 7, with 11 bases in between. The CDR3 reads CASSLVGGWNEQFF. CDR3 nucleotides: TGTGCCAGCAGCTTAGTCGGAGGGTGGAATGAGCAGTTCTTC.